What follows is one T cell receptor beta chain and its context. Germline V lookup: CDR1 LGHDT, CDR2 YNNKEL (reference sequence). The CDR3 length is 15 residues. The ends lost 4 bases at V and 2 bases at J; junction bases unmatched: 6. The sample comes from a study of blood T cell repertoires in COVID-19. Overall study context: Samples representing acute and convalescent COVID-19 were sourced from the United States, Italy and Spain.

Clones were read by immunoSEQ multiplex PCR, and TCRdb kept only the in-frame ones, dropping some. The data hold hundreds of thousands of clones, with 70% to 90% observed a single time. Source material: PBMCs or T cells enriched from blood (not recorded which). The sequence came from a man aged 50 to 60 who had been exposed to COVID-19. V gene TRBV3-1 (or the pseudogene TRBV3-2) combines with J gene TRBJ1-2, with 8 positions matching TRBD1. Here the CDR3 DNA reads TGTGCCAGCAGCCGGTCCGCAGGGGGCAACTATGGCTACACCTTC. Protein sequence: CASSRSAGGNYGYTF.